A selection of T cell receptor beta chains follows, all from one sample in a study of CD8 T cells in Susac syndrome. TCRdb re-called the immunoSEQ multiplex PCR reads with MiXCR, one entry per CDR3 protein. The profile shows 140,000 to 150,000 distinct CDR3 sequences, 95% of them singletons. What was sequenced was CD4+ T cells from PBMCs. The receptors come from a human donor with Susac syndrome. CDR3s include the opening cysteine and the closing phenylalanine or tryptophan. D genes are given only for firm matches. Clone sizes are given selectively: once, few, many, or a class where the clone is expanded.

d_call,v_call,j_call,clone_size,cdr3_nt,cdr3_aa
NA,TRBV29-1,TRBJ1-2,NA,TGCAGCTCCGCCCCTACGGGGGCGAACTATGGCTACACCTTC,CSSAPTGANYGYTF
NA,TRBV29-1,TRBJ1-2,NA,TGCAGCGTTGTGCCTGGAGGGACCTATGGCTACACCTTC,CSVVPGGTYGYTF
NA,TRBV20-1,TRBJ2-2,NA,TGCAGTGCCCCTACAATTACAGGGCTGAACACCGGGGAGCTGTTTTTT,CSAPTITGLNTGELFF
NA,TRBV12-3/TRBV12-4,TRBJ1-1,NA,TGTGCCAGCAGTTTATTAGCGCAGGGTGAAGCTTTCTTT,CASSLLAQGEAFF
TRBD1,TRBV7-3,TRBJ2-1,NA,TGTGCCAGCAGCACGGGACAGATCGACTACAATGAGCAGTTCTTC,CASSTGQIDYNEQFF
TRBD1,TRBV29-1,TRBJ2-1,NA,TGCAGCGTTTCGGGGGACAGGGCCTACAATGAGCAGTTCTTC,CSVSGDRAYNEQFF
TRBD1,TRBV5-1,TRBJ2-7,once,TGCGCCAGCAGCCGGGATACAGGGGGCCCTTACGAGCAGTACTTC,CASSRDTGGPYEQYF
NA,TRBV4-1,TRBJ1-2,NA,TGCGCCAGCAGCCAAGAGGTGGCCGCTGGTTATGGCTACACCTTC,CASSQEVAAGYGYTF
TRBD1,TRBV19,TRBJ1-1,NA,TGTGCCAGTAGCGAGGACAGGGCTGGGAACACTGAAGCTTTCTTT,CASSEDRAGNTEAFF
NA,TRBV5-1,TRBJ2-7,NA,TGCGCCAGCAGCCGATCTCCGGGGGATCACTACGAGCAGTACTTC,CASSRSPGDHYEQYF
TRBD1,TRBV5-6,TRBJ2-3,NA,TGTGCCACTCGACAGGGACCTAGCACAGATACGCAGTATTTT,CATRQGPSTDTQYF
TRBD1,TRBV19,TRBJ1-5,NA,TGTGCCAGTAGTATAGGAGGGACAGGGGTAAGCAATCAGCCCCAGCATTTT,CASSIGGTGVSNQPQHF
TRBD1,TRBV12-3/TRBV12-4,TRBJ1-1,NA,TGTGCCAGCAGTAGGGACAGGGACGAAGCTTTCTTT,CASSRDRDEAFF
TRBD2,TRBV14,TRBJ2-1,NA,TGTGCCAGCAGCCAAGATTGGACTAGGGAGTTCTTC,CASSQDWTREFF
TRBD1,TRBV18,TRBJ2-7,NA,TGTGCCAGCTCACCACATGGGACAGGGGACGAGCAGTACTTC,CASSPHGTGDEQYF
NA,TRBV29-1,TRBJ2-7,NA,TGCAGCGTCCACGCGGGGGACATTCGAACCTACGAGCAGTACTTC,CSVHAGDIRTYEQYF
NA,TRBV18,TRBJ1-2,NA,TGTGCCAGCTCATCACTGGACAGCTATGGCTACACCTTC,CASSSLDSYGYTF
TRBD1,TRBV15,TRBJ2-3,NA,TGTGCCACCAGCAGAGGCAGGGGGCCGGCAGATACGCAGTATTTT,CATSRGRGPADTQYF
TRBD1,TRBV5-1,TRBJ2-1,NA,TGCGCCAGCAGCTTGGCCCTTCTGGTTCGGGACAGGGCGTACAATGAGCAGTTCTTC,CASSLALLVRDRAYNEQFF
TRBD2,TRBV2,TRBJ2-5,NA,TGTGCCAGCAGAATACTAGCGGGAGCGCAGGAGACCCAGTACTTC,CASRILAGAQETQYF
TRBD1,TRBV11-2,TRBJ2-7,NA,TGTGCCAGCAGCTCCGTAAGGGACAGGGAGGCCTACGAGCAGTACTTC,CASSSVRDREAYEQYF
NA,TRBV6-5,TRBJ2-5,NA,TGTGCCAGCAGTGTCCCAGGGGAGGAGACCCAGTACTTC,CASSVPGEETQYF
NA,TRBV5-6,TRBJ1-1,NA,TGTGCCAGCAGCTCTAAAGGACAGTACCCAGCAGGAGCTTTCTTT,CASSSKGQYPAGAFF
NA,TRBV20-1,TRBJ1-5,NA,TGCAGTGCTAGAAGGGGAAGTGATAGCAATCAGCCCCAGCATTTT,CSARRGSDSNQPQHF
NA,TRBV5-5,TRBJ2-5,NA,TGTGCCAGCAGCGGTGATTGGGAGACCCAGTACTTC,CASSGDWETQYF
NA,TRBV6-5,TRBJ1-5,NA,TGTGCCAGCAGCCCATCCCCAAATCAGCCCCAGCATTTT,CASSPSPNQPQHF
TRBD2,TRBV3-1,TRBJ2-3,NA,TGTGCCAGCAGCCAAGTAGCAGCGGGAGGTTCGGATACGCAGTATTTT,CASSQVAAGGSDTQYF
TRBD2,TRBV5-4,TRBJ2-1,NA,TGTGCCAGCAGCTTGGGGACTAGCGGGAGTGGTGAGCAGTTCTTC,CASSLGTSGSGEQFF
NA,TRBV20-1,TRBJ2-4,NA,TGCAGTGCTAGACCGGGGCTCGGAAACATTCAGTACTTC,CSARPGLGNIQYF
NA,TRBV24-1,TRBJ2-5,NA,TGTGCCACCAGTGACCGTACTGACAGGCCAGAGACCCAGTACTTC,CATSDRTDRPETQYF
NA,TRBV20-1,TRBJ1-2,NA,TGCAGTGCTAGATCGGGCAGGGATGGCTACACCTTC,CSARSGRDGYTF
NA,TRBV10-1,TRBJ1-4,NA,TGCGCCAGCAGTGATGGGCAGGGGCATGAAAAACTGTTTTTT,CASSDGQGHEKLFF
NA,TRBV29-1,TRBJ1-1,NA,TGCAGCGTGCGGGTCAGAGGCACTGAAGCTTTCTTT,CSVRVRGTEAFF
NA,TRBV12-3/TRBV12-4,TRBJ2-3,NA,TGTGCCAGCAGTTTCTTCCCCATCACAGATACGCAGTATTTT,CASSFFPITDTQYF
NA,TRBV10-3,TRBJ1-5,once,TGTGCCATCAGGGAACCCACTCAGCCCCAGCATTTT,CAIREPTQPQHF
TRBD1,TRBV6-6,TRBJ2-7,NA,TGTGCCAGCAGTTCCTCCGGGACAGCCCTCTACGAGCAGTACTTC,CASSSSGTALYEQYF
TRBD2,TRBV14,TRBJ2-1,once,TGTGCCAGCAGCCAACTAGCGGGAGGGTACAATGAGCAGTTCTTC,CASSQLAGGYNEQFF